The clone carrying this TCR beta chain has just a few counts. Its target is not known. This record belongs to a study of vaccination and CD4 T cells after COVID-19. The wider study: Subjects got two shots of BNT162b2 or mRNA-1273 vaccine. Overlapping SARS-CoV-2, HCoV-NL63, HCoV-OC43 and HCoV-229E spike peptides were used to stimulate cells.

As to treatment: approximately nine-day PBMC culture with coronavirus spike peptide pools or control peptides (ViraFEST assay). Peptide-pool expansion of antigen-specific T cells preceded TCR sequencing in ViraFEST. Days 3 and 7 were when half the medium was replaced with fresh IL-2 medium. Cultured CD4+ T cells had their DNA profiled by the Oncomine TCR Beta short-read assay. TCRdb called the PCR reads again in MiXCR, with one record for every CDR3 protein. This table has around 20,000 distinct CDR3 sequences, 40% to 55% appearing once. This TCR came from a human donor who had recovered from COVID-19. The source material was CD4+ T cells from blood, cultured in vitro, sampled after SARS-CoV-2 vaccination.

The CDR3 protein is CASSSGTGLGTQYF. CDR3 nucleotides: TGTGCCAGCAGTAGCGGGACTGGTCTGGGTACGCAGTATTTT. The V and J genes are TRBV6-1 and TRBJ2-3, with TRBD2 identical over 7 bases. The V segment lost 5 bases and the J segment 8 bases; nucleotides outside the gene matches: 10. Germline assignment: CDR1 MNHNS and CDR2 SASEGT. CDR3 length equals 14 residues.